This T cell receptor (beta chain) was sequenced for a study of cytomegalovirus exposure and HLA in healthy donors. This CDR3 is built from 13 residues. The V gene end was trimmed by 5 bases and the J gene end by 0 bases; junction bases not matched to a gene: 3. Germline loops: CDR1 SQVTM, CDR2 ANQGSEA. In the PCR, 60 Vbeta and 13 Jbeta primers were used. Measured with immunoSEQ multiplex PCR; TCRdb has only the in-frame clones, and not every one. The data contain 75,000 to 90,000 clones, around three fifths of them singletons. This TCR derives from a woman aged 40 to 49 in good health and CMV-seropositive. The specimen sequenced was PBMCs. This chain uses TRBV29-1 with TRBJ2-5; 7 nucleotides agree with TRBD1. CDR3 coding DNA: TGCAGCGTTCACAGGGGCTACCAAGAGACCCAGTACTTC. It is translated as CSVHRGYQETQYF.